This entry lists 17 T cell receptor beta chains sequenced from one sample in a study of cytomegalovirus exposure and HLA in healthy donors. The PCR made use of 60 Vbeta and 13 Jbeta primers. This table comes from immunoSEQ multiplex PCR, and its TCRdb copy is limited to in-frame clones, with some not included. The data show about 140,000 clones, just under 85% seen once. The sequencing sample was made of PBMCs. The receptors here all came from a man younger than 40 in good health and CMV-seropositive.

The chain links TRBV4-1 to TRBJ2-3; tentative D call: TRBD1 (6 bases). The CDR3 length is 15 residues. Per germline, CDR1 MGHRA and CDR2 YSYEKL. Trimming removed 5 bases at V and 0 bases at J, with 12 bases between. In nucleotides, the CDR3 is TGCGCCAGCAGCGGACGGGACATTAGCACAGATACGCAGTATTTT. Its translation is CASSGRDISTDTQYF.

The chain uses TRBV5-1 and TRBJ2-1, with TRBD2 matching over 7 bases. This CDR3 is built from 15 residues. J lost 6 bases, V lost 0 bases, and 6 bases had no gene match. Germline V CDR1 and CDR2: SGHRS, YFSETQ. The CDR3 DNA is TGCGCCAGCAGCTTGGTGGCTAGCGGACCCAATGAGCAGTTCTTC. This translates into CASSLVASGPNEQFF.

Here the CDR3 reads CASSYEALVGFEKLFF. CDR3 coding DNA: TGTGCCAGCAGTTATGAGGCTCTGGTGGGTTTCGAAAAACTGTTTTTT. The J gene is TRBJ1-4, the V gene TRBV6-5; D gene uncertain. V lost 3 bases and J 8 bases, leaving 19 bases between the germline ends. Germline lookup yields CDR1 MNHEY and CDR2 SVGAGI. This CDR3 has 16 amino acids.

V and J are TRBV23-1 and TRBJ2-1; D might be TRBD2 (6 bases). TRBV23-1 is identified as an open reading frame with a role that is uncertain. The germline V and J ends were trimmed by 4 bases and 8 bases, with 9 bases remaining between them. The CDR3 loop spans 12 amino acids. CDR3 in amino acids: CASSPRGYEQFF. As DNA, the CDR3 is TGCGCCAGCAGTCCCCGGGGGTATGAGCAGTTCTTC.

The rearrangement links TRBV2 to TRBJ2-5; D ambiguous. The CDR3 is 13 amino acids. Per germline, CDR1 SNHLY and CDR2 FYNNEI. The germline V and J ends were trimmed by 5 bases and 5 bases, with 12 bases remaining between them. CDR3 amino acids: CASSPPVGETQYF. In DNA, the CDR3 is TGTGCCAGCAGTCCCCCCGTCGGGGAGACCCAGTACTTC. Based on the CDR3 plus reference TRBV2 and TRBJ2-5, the full variable domain is EPEVTQTPSHQVTQMGQEVILRCVPISNHLYFYWYRQILGQKVEFLVSFYNNEISEKSEIFDDQFSVERPDGSNFTLKIRSTKLEDSAMYFCASSPPVGETQYFGPGTRLLVL.

The chain uses TRBV28 and TRBJ2-7, with a tentative D call TRBD2 (5 bases). The CDR3 sequence is 12 residues long. CDR1 MDHEN and CDR2 SYDVKM come from the germline V gene. V was clipped by 7 bases and J by 5 bases, with 12 bases between them. CDR3 in amino acids: CASNEGKNEQYF. As DNA, the CDR3 is TGTGCCAGCAATGAGGGAAAGAACGAGCAGTACTTC.

The chain employs TRBV5-5 and TRBJ2-3, with TRBD1 as a possible D gene (6 bases). The CDR3 length is 14 residues. Germline assignment: CDR1 SGHKS and CDR2 YYEKEE (reference sequence). Trimming took off 4 bases at V and 4 bases at J, with 13 bases between the two ends. CDR3 DNA sequence: TGTGCCAGCAGCGGTGGACAGCCATCAGATACGCAGTATTTT. Translating gives CASSGGQPSDTQYF.

This chain connects TRBV5-4 to TRBJ2-7; 9 bases fit TRBD1. Germline trimming cut 5 bases from V and 6 bases from J; bases unmatched to any gene: 9. The CDR3 extends over 14 amino acids. The germline gives CDR1 SGHNT, CDR2 YYREEE (reference sequence). The DNA of the CDR3 is TGTGCCAGCAGGGGGGACAGGGAGGACGGCGAGCAGTACTTC. It translates to CASRGDREDGEQYF.

This chain's CDR3 is CASRNRGRDYEQYF. CDR3 DNA: TGTGCCAGCAGGAACAGGGGGCGAGACTACGAGCAGTACTTC. The chain links TRBV27 to TRBJ2-7, with 9 positions matching TRBD1. V was clipped by 6 bases and J by 3 bases; unmatched bases: 6. The germline V gene encodes CDR1 MNHEY and CDR2 SMNVEV (reference sequence). CDR3 length equals 14 residues.

This chain joins TRBV5-1 and TRBJ1-1; D gene uncertain. With 7 bases removed from V and 1 base from J, the gap between germline ends came to 14 bases. The germline gives CDR1 SGHRS, CDR2 YFSETQ. The CDR3 covers 14 residues. CDR3 nucleotide sequence: TGCGCCAGCTTGGGAGCCCCGGCGAACACTGAAGCTTTCTTT. Its protein product is CASLGAPANTEAFF. Full variable domain (missing parts from reference TRBV5-1 and TRBJ1-1): KAGVTQTPRYLIKTRGQQVTLSCSPISGHRSVSWYQQTPGQGLQFLFEYFSETQRNKGNFPGRFSGRQFSNSRSEMNVSTLELGDSALYLCASLGAPANTEAFFGQGTRLTVV.

The chain uses TRBV6-1 and TRBJ1-2; D remains ambiguous. Germline V lookup: CDR1 MNHNS, CDR2 SASEGT. The CDR3 is made up of 10 amino acids. V was shortened by 4 bases and J by 5 bases, with 2 bases between the two germline ends. CDR3 protein: CASSAYGYTF. The CDR3 DNA reads as TGTGCCAGCAGTGCTTATGGCTACACCTTC.

The chain couples TRBV11-2 to TRBJ2-6; perhaps TRBD1 as D (6 bases). The CDR3 runs to 18 residues. The germline V and J ends were trimmed by 1 base and 2 bases, with 15 bases remaining between them. Germline assignment: CDR1 SGHAT and CDR2 FQNNGV. CDR3 sequence: CASSLGARGPAGANVLTF. CDR3 in DNA: TGTGCCAGCAGCTTAGGGGCCAGGGGTCCTGCTGGGGCCAACGTCCTGACTTTC.

CDR3 DNA sequence: TGTGCCAGCAGTTTAATGGCAGGTGGAAACACCATATATTTT. It specifies CASSLMAGGNTIYF. The chain is built from TRBV28 and TRBJ1-3; D is undetermined. The V end lost 2 bases, the J end lost 3 bases, and 8 bases lay between the germline ends. CDR3 length equals 14 residues. Germline loops: CDR1 MDHEN, CDR2 SYDVKM. Combining the CDR3 with reference TRBV28 and TRBJ1-3 gives the whole variable domain DVKVTQSSRYLVKRTGEKVFLECVQDMDHENMFWYRQDPGLGLRLIYFSYDVKMKEKGDIPEGYSVSREKKERFSLILESASTNQTSMYLCASSLMAGGNTIYFGEGSWLTVV.

The rearrangement links TRBV7-9 to TRBJ2-2; perhaps TRBD1 as D (6 bases). Between the trimmed V and J ends, which lost 10 bases and 4 bases, there was a span of 22 bases. CDR3 length equals 16 residues. The germline V gene has CDR1 SEHNR and CDR2 FQNEAQ (reference sequence). This chain's CDR3 is CATNSPGQIITGELFF. In nucleotides, the CDR3 is TGTGCCACCAATTCTCCGGGACAAATCATCACCGGGGAGCTGTTTTTT.

The chain has TRBV7-6 and TRBJ1-5, with TRBD1 matching 7 bases. The CDR3 is 15 residues long. Germline CDR1 and CDR2: SGHVS and FNYEAQ. J lost 7 bases, V lost 0 bases, and 6 bases had no gene match. The CDR3 sequence is CASSLATGKEQPQHF. CDR3 DNA sequence: TGTGCCAGCAGCTTAGCGACAGGGAAGGAACAGCCCCAGCATTTT. The full variable domain, completed using reference TRBV7-6 and TRBJ1-5, is GAGVSQSPRYKVTKRGQDVALRCDPISGHVSLYWYRQALGQGPEFLTYFNYEAQQDKSGLPNDRFSAERPEGSISTLTIQRTEQRDSAMYRCASSLATGKEQPQHFGDGTRLSIL.

The chain combines TRBV19 with TRBJ1-3; 8 bases line up with TRBD1. Germline trimming cut 4 bases from V and 1 base from J; bases unmatched to any gene: 3. CDR3 length: 15 amino acids. From germline, CDR1 is LNHDA and CDR2 SQIVND (reference sequence). The CDR3 region is CASSSTGGSGNTIYF. The CDR3 DNA is TGTGCCAGTAGTAGTACAGGGGGTTCTGGAAACACCATATATTTT.

The chain carries TRBV11-2 and TRBJ2-1; tentatively, D is TRBD1 (6 bases). V lost 2 bases to trimming and J lost 7 bases, with 18 bases between them. The CDR3 spans 16 residues. Germline V gene lookup returns CDR1 SGHAT and CDR2 FQNNGV. The CDR3 DNA is TGTGCCAGCAGCTTAAGGGTAGGGGGTGGGGAAAATGAGCAGTTCTTC. This translates into CASSLRVGGGENEQFF.